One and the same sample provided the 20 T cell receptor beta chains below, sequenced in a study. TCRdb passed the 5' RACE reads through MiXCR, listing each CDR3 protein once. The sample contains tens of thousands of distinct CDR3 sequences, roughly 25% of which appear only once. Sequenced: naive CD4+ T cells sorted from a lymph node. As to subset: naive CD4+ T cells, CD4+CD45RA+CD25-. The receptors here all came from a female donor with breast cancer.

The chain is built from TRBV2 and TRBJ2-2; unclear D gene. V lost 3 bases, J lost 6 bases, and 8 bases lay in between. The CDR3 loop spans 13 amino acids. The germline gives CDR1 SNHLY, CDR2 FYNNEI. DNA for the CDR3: TGTGCCAGCAGTGAGATTGAGCCCGGGGAGCTGTTTTTT. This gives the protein CASSEIEPGELFF.

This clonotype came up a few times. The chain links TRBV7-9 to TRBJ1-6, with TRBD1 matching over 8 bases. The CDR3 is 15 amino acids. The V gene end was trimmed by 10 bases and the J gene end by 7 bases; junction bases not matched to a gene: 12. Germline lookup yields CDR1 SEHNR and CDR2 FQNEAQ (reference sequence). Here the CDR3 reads CATPIRDRPNSPLHF. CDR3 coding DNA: TGTGCCACCCCGATCCGGGACAGGCCAAATTCACCCCTCCACTTT.

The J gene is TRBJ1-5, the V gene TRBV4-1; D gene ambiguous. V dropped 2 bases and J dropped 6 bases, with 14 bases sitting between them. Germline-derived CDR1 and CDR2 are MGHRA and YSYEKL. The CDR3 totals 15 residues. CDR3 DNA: TGCGCCAGCAGCCAATACCAAAAACTGGGTCAGCCCCAGCATTTT. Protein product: CASSQYQKLGQPQHF.

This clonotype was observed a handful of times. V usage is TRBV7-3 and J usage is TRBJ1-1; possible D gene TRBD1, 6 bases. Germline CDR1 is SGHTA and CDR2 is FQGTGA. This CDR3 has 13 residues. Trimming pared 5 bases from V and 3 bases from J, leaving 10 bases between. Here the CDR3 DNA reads TGTGCCAGCAGCCTTTCAGGGGACACTGAAGCTTTCTTT. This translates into CASSLSGDTEAFF.

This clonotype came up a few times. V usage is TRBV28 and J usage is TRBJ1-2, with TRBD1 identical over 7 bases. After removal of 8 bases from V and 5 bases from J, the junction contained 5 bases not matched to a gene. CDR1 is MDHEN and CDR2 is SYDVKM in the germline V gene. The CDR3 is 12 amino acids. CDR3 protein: CASRPGGYGYTF. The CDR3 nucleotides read TGTGCCAGCCGCCCAGGGGGGTATGGCTACACCTTC.

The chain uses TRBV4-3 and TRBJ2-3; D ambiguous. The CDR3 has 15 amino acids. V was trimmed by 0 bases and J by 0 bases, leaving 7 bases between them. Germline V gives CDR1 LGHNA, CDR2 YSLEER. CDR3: CASSQDLTSTDTQYF. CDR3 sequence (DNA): TGCGCCAGCAGCCAAGATTTGACTAGCACAGATACGCAGTATTTT.

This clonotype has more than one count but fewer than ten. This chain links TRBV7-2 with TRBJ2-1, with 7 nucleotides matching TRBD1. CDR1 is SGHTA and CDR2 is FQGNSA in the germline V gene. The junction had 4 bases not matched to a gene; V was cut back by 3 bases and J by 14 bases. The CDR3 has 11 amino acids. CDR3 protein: CASSLDRLKFF. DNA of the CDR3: TGTGCCAGCAGCTTGGACAGGTTAAAGTTCTTC.

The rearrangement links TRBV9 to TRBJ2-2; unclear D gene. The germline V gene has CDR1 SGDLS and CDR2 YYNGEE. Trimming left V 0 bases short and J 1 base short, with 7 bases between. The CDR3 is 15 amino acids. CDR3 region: CASSVGVQNTGELFF. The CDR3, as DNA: TGTGCCAGCAGCGTAGGAGTGCAGAACACCGGGGAGCTGTTTTTT. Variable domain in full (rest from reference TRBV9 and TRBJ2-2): DSGVTQTPKHLITATGQRVTLRCSPRSGDLSVYWYQQSLDQGLQFLIQYYNGEERAKGNILERFSAQQFPDLHSELNLSSLELGDSALYFCASSVGVQNTGELFFGEGSRLTVL.

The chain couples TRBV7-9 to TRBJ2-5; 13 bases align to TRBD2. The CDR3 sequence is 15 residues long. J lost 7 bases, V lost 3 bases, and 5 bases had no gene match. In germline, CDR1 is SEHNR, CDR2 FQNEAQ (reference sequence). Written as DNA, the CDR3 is TGTGCCAGCAGCTTTGGACTAGCGGGAGAGGGGACCCAGTACTTC. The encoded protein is CASSFGLAGEGTQYF. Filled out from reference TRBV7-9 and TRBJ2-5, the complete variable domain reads DTGVSQNPRHKITKRGQNVTFRCDPISEHNRLYWYRQTLGQGPEFLTYFQNEAQLEKSRLLSDRFSAERPKGSFSTLEIQRTEQGDSAMYLCASSFGLAGEGTQYFGPGTRLLVL.

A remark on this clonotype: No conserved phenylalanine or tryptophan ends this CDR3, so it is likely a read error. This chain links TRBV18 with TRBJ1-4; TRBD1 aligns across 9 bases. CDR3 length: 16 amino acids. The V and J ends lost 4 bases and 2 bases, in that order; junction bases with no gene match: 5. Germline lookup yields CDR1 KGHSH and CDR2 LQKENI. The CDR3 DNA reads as TGTGCCAGCTCACTGGGACAGGGAAGGACTAATGAAAAACTGTTTCTT. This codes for CASSLGQGRTNEKLFL.

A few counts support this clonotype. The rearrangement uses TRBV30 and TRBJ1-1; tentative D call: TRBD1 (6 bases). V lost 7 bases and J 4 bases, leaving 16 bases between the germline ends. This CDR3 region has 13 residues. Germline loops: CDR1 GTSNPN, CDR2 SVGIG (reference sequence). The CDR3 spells CASKEGGLTEAFF. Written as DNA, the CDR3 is TGTGCCTCGAAGGAGGGGGGGCTCACTGAAGCTTTCTTT. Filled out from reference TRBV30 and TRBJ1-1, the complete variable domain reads SQTIHQWPATLVQPVGSPLSLECTVEGTSNPNLYWYRQAAGRGLQLLFYSVGIGQISSEVPQNLSASRPQDRQFILSSKKLLLSDSGFYLCASKEGGLTEAFFGQGTRLTVV.

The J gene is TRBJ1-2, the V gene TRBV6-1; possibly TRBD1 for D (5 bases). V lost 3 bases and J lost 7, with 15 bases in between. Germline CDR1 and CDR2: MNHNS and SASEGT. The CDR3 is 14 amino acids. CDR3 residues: CASSEGAGRVGYTF. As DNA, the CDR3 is TGTGCCAGCAGTGAGGGCGCAGGGAGGGTTGGCTACACCTTC.

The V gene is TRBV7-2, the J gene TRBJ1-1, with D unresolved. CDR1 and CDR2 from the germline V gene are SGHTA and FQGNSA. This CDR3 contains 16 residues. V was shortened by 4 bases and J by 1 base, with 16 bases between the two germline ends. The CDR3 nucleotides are TGTGCCAGCAGCTCCCCATTAGGGAGACGGAACACTGAAGCTTTCTTT. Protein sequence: CASSSPLGRRNTEAFF.

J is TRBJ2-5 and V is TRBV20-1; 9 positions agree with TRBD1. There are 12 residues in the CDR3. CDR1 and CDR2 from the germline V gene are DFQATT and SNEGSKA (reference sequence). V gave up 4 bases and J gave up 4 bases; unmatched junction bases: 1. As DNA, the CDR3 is TGCAGTGCTATGGGACAGGGAGAGACCCAGTACTTC. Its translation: CSAMGQGETQYF.

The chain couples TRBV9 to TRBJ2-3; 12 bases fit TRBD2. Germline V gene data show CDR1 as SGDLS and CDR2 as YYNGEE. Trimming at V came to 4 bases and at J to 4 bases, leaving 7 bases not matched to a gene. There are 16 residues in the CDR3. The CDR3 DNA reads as TGTGCCAGCAGCCATCGACTAGCGGGAGTAGCAGATACGCAGTATTTT. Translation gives CASSHRLAGVADTQYF.

The CDR3 DNA is TGTGCCAGCAGTGAAGAGGGGGGACAAAACATTCAGTACTTC. Protein product: CASSEEGGQNIQYF. The chain joins TRBV2 to TRBJ2-4; TRBD1 or TRBD2 may be the D gene (6 bases each). The V gene lost 1 base and the J gene lost 5 bases, with 9 bases spanning the gap. Germline CDR1 and CDR2: SNHLY and FYNNEI. The CDR3 spans 14 residues.

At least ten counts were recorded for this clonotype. The CDR3 nucleotides read TGCGCCAGCAGCATGCCGGGACAGGGGATCACTGAAGCTTTCTTT. This codes for CASSMPGQGITEAFF. The chain joins TRBV4-3 to TRBJ1-1, with 10 bases lining up with TRBD1. The CDR3 covers 15 residues. Germline values: CDR1 LGHNA, CDR2 YSLEER. The junction had 7 bases not matched to a gene; V was cut back by 5 bases and J by 4 bases.

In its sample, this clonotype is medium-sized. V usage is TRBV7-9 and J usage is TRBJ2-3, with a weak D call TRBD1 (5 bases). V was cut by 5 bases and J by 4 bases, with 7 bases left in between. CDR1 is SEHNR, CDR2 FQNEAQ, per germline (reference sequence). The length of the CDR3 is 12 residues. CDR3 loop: CASSQGADTQYF. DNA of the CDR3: TGTGCCAGCAGCCAAGGGGCAGATACGCAGTATTTT.

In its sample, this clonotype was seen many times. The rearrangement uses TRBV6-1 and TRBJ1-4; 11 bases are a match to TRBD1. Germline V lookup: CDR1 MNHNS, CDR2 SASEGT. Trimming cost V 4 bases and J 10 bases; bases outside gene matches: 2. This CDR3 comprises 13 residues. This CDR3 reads CASSAGQGVKLFF. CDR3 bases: TGTGCCAGCAGTGCGGGACAGGGGGTAAAACTGTTTTTT.

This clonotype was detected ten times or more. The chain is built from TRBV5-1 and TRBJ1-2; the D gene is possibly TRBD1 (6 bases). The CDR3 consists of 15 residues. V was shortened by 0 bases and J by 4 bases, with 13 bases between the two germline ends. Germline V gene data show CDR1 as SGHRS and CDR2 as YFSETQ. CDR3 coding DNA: TGCGCCAGCAGCTTGGCGGGGGGCCCCCTCTATGGCTACACCTTC. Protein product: CASSLAGGPLYGYTF.